The 14 T cell receptor beta chains presented below share a single source sample, sequenced in a study of T cell responses to AZD1222 COVID-19 vaccine. The protocol was immunoSEQ multiplex PCR, while the TCRdb copy is restricted to in-frame clones and leaves out a portion. The sample carries 150,000 to 200,000 clones, around nine tenths recorded once. Sample: peripheral blood, taken 28 days after the second AZD1222 dose. The receptors shown here come from an adult who received the AZD1222 COVID-19 vaccine.

The chain recombines TRBV27 with TRBJ1-6; the D is unclear. The germline V and J ends were trimmed by 1 base and 10 bases, with 8 bases remaining between them. CDR3 length: 13 amino acids. Germline V gene data show CDR1 as MNHEY and CDR2 as SMNVEV (reference sequence). The CDR3 reads CASSLFLGSPLHF. The CDR3, as DNA: TGTGCCAGCAGTTTATTTCTAGGCTCACCCCTCCACTTT.

V usage is TRBV5-4 and J usage is TRBJ1-4; 9 bases match TRBD1. Germline assignment: CDR1 SGHNT and CDR2 YYREEE (reference sequence). V trimming: 4 bases; J trimming: 7 bases; junction bases outside the gene matches: 8. CDR3 size: 15 residues. The CDR3 loop is CASSIITGGSEKLFF. The CDR3 bases are TGTGCCAGCAGCATAATTACAGGGGGCAGTGAAAAACTGTTTTTT.

This clone was seen only a few times. The J gene is TRBJ2-5, the V gene TRBV5-4; TRBD2 agrees at 15 bases. J gave up 5 bases and V 3 bases, and 8 bases lay outside the gene matches. Germline CDR1 SGHNT, CDR2 YYREEE (reference sequence). The CDR3 is 17 residues long. The CDR3 sequence: CASSSGTSGGTLETQYF. CDR3 DNA: TGTGCCAGCAGCTCCGGGACTAGCGGGGGGACCTTGGAGACCCAGTACTTC.

The rearrangement joins TRBV28 to TRBJ1-4; TRBD1 agrees at 8 bases. The CDR3 loop spans 15 amino acids. Germline lookup yields CDR1 MDHEN and CDR2 SYDVKM. The trim removed 6 bases at V and 2 bases at J, leaving 5 bases unmatched. CDR3 region: CASRPGGQTNEKLFF. DNA of the CDR3: TGTGCCAGCAGGCCAGGGGGCCAGACTAATGAAAAACTGTTTTTT.

This chain connects TRBV11-3 to TRBJ2-7; D uncertain. From germline, CDR1 is SGHNT and CDR2 YENEEA. CDR3 size: 14 residues. Trimming pared 5 bases from V and 7 bases from J, leaving 18 bases between. CDR3 amino acids: CASSQDGPHDEQYF. The DNA of the CDR3 is TGTGCCAGCAGCCAGGACGGACCCCATGATGAGCAGTACTTC.

V usage is TRBV6-1 and J usage is TRBJ1-3; D remains ambiguous. CDR3 length equals 16 residues. Trimming shortened V by 0 bases and J by 0 bases, and 9 bases separated the two germline ends. Germline loops: CDR1 MNHNS, CDR2 SASEGT. The CDR3, as DNA: TGTGCCAGCAGTGAAGCGACCCCTAGCTCTGGAAACACCATATATTTT. Its protein is CASSEATPSSGNTIYF.

V gene TRBV6-2 or TRBV6-3 combines with J gene TRBJ2-7; tentatively, D is TRBD1 (5 bases). This CDR3 is built from 13 residues. The V gene's germline CDR1 is MNHEY and CDR2 SVGEGT. Trimming took 6 bases from V and 7 from J, leaving 16 bases between them. The CDR3 DNA follows: TGTGCCAGCAGCCTTCTTCTTCGGACAGAGCAGTACTTC. Translated: CASSLLLRTEQYF.

The chain links TRBV19 to TRBJ1-4, with D possibly being TRBD1 (5 bases). The CDR3 length is 15 residues. Germline V gene lookup returns CDR1 LNHDA and CDR2 SQIVND (reference sequence). The germline V and J ends were trimmed by 1 base and 7 bases, with 13 bases remaining between them. In DNA form, the CDR3 reads TGTGCCAGTAGTATAGCGTCCAGGGTTGGTGAAAAACTGTTTTTT. Its protein product is CASSIASRVGEKLFF.

The chain links TRBV6-2 or TRBV6-3 to TRBJ2-3; tentative D call: TRBD2 (6 bases). V lost 2 bases, J lost 4 bases, and 22 bases lay in between. CDR3 size: 18 residues. The V gene's germline CDR1 is MNHEY and CDR2 SVGEGT. CDR3 in DNA: TGTGCCAGCAGTTACGCTTCCCGATTGTCACGGAGGGCAGATACGCAGTATTTT. Its protein product is CASSYASRLSRRADTQYF.

The rearrangement uses TRBV2 and TRBJ2-7; 8 positions agree with TRBD2. CDR1 is SNHLY and CDR2 is FYNNEI in the germline V gene. V shed 7 bases and J 7 bases; nucleotides not matched to a gene: 9. The length of the CDR3 is 13 residues. Here the CDR3 reads CASTPGGGGEQYF. In DNA, the CDR3 is TGTGCCAGCACTCCCGGGGGGGGTGGAGAGCAGTACTTC.

The rearrangement uses TRBV27 and TRBJ2-1, with 7 bases lining up with TRBD2. The CDR3 is made up of 16 amino acids. Looked up from germline, CDR1 is MNHEY and CDR2 is SMNVEV (reference sequence). The V gene end was trimmed by 5 bases and the J gene end by 3 bases; junction bases not matched to a gene: 10. This CDR3 is CASSRRGDGIYNEQFF. CDR3 in DNA: TGTGCCAGCAGTCGTCGGGGGGACGGAATCTACAATGAGCAGTTCTTC.

Only one count was recorded for this clone. The V gene is TRBV5-4, the J gene TRBJ2-7; D gene uncertain. Germline lookup yields CDR1 SGHNT and CDR2 YYREEE (reference sequence). This CDR3 has 14 residues. Deletions cut 0 bases from V and 1 base from J, with 8 bases between. The CDR3 nucleotides read TGTGCCAGCAGCTTGGAGACGGGTTCCTACGAGCAGTACTTC. It specifies CASSLETGSYEQYF.

This rearrangement joins TRBV25-1 to TRBJ2-2; the match to TRBD1 covers 9 bases. This CDR3 region has 16 residues. Trimming at V came to 4 bases and at J to 6 bases, leaving 9 bases not matched to a gene. Germline-derived CDR1 and CDR2 are MGHDK and SYGVNS. For the CDR3, the DNA is TGTGCCAGCAGTGTCGCCGGGACAGGGAAGTCCGGGGAGCTGTTTTTT. It yields the protein CASSVAGTGKSGELFF.

The chain has TRBV3-1 (or the pseudogene TRBV3-2) and TRBJ2-7; a possible D gene is TRBD2 (6 bases). Trimming shortened V by 1 base and J by 0 bases, and 7 bases separated the two germline ends. The CDR3 length is 14 residues. CDR1 and CDR2 from the germline V gene are LGHDT and YNNKEL (reference sequence). CDR3 residues: CASSQGRVSYEQYF. The CDR3 bases are TGTGCCAGCAGCCAAGGGAGGGTCTCCTACGAGCAGTACTTC.